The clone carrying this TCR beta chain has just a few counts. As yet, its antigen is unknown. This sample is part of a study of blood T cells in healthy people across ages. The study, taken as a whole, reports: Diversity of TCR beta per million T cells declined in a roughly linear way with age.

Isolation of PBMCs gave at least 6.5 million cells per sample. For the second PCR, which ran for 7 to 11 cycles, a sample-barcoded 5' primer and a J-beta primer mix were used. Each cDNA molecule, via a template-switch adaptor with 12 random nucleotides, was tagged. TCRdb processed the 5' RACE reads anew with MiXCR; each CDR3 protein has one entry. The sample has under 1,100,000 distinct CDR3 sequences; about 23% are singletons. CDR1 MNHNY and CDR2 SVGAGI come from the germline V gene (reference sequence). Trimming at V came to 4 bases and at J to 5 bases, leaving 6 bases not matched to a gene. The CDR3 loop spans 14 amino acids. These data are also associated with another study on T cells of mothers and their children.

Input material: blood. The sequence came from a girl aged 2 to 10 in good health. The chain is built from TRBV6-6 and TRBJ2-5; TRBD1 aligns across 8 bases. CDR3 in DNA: TGTGCCAGCAGTTCGACAGGGGCGGAGGAGACCCAGTACTTC. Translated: CASSSTGAEETQYF.